Sequencing of this TCR beta chain was carried out in a study of vaccination and CD4 T cells after COVID-19. The CDR3 loop spans 13 amino acids. The V gene's germline CDR1 is SEHNR and CDR2 FQNEAQ (reference sequence). V was cut by 5 bases and J by 3 bases, with 10 bases left in between. Treatment in this sample: roughly nine-day PBMC culture with coronavirus spike peptide pools or control peptides (ViraFEST assay). ViraFEST stimulated the growth of antigen-specific T cells using peptide pools and subsequently profiled their TCRs by sequencing. Comments on this clonotype: Its antigen is currently unknown.

Cultured CD4+ T cell DNA underwent sequencing with the Oncomine TCR Beta short-read assay. TCRdb processed the PCR reads anew with MiXCR; each CDR3 protein has one entry. The sample consists of roughly 14,000 distinct CDR3 sequences, approximately 60% of them appearing once. This chain links TRBV7-9 with TRBJ1-1; D is uncertain. Sequencing used CD4+ T cells from blood, cultured in vitro. The TCR was taken from a human donor who had recovered from COVID-19. The CDR3, as DNA: TGTGCCAGCAGCCCACCGGGGTACACTGAAGCTTTCTTT. This encodes CASSPPGYTEAFF. Full variable domain (outside the CDR3, taken from reference TRBV7-9 and TRBJ1-1): DTGVSQNPRHKITKRGQNVTFRCDPISEHNRLYWYRQTLGQGPEFLTYFQNEAQLEKSRLLSDRFSAERPKGSFSTLEIQRTEQGDSAMYLCASSPPGYTEAFFGQGTRLTVV.